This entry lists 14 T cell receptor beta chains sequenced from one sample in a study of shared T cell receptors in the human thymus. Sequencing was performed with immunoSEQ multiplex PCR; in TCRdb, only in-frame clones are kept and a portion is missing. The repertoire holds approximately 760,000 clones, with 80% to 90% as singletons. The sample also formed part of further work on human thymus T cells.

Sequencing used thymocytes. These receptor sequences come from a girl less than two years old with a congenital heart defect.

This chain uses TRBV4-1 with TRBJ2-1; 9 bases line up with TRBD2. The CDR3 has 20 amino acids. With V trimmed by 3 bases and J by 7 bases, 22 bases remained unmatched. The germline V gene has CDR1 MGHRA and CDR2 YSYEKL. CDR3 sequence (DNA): TGCGCCAGCAGCCACCTCACTGGGGCGGGGGGGCTTCGAGAATGTAATGAGCAGTTCTTC. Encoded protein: CASSHLTGAGGLRECNEQFF.

As DNA, the CDR3 is TGTGCTAGTGGCCTGGGGCCGAACACTGAAGCTTTCTTT. The encoded protein is CASGLGPNTEAFF. The J gene is TRBJ1-1, the V gene TRBV12-5, with a tentative D call TRBD1 (5 bases). Germline V gene data show CDR1 as LGHNT and CDR2 as FRNRAP. The CDR3 is 13 amino acids. Trimming left V 6 bases short and J 1 base short, with 9 bases between.

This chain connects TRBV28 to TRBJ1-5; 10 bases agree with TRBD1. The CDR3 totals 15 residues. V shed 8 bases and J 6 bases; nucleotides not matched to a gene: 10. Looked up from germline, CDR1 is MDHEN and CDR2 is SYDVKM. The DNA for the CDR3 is TGTGCCAGCGACGCGACAGGGGGCTTGTTTCAGCCCCAGCATTTT. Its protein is CASDATGGLFQPQHF.

The CDR3: CASSLGPRGAGELFF. In DNA form, the CDR3 reads TGTGCCAGCAGCCTGGGGCCCCGGGGGGCCGGGGAGCTGTTTTTT. V and J are TRBV7-6 and TRBJ2-2; TRBD2 matches 7 bases. Germline CDR1 is SGHVS and CDR2 is FNYEAQ. J was trimmed by 6 bases and V by 5 bases; bases with no gene match: 9. CDR3 length: 15 amino acids.

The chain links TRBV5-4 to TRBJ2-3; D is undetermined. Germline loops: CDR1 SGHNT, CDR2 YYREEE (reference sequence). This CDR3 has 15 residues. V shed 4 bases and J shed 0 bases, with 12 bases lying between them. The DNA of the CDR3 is TGTGCCAGCAGCCCACAAGTTATCAGCACAGATACGCAGTATTTT. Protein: CASSPQVISTDTQYF.

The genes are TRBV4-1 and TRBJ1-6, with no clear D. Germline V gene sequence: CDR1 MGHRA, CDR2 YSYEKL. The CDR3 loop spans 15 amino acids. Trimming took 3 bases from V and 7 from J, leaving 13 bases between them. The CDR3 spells CASSHPNGWNSPLHF. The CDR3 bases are TGCGCCAGCAGCCACCCAAACGGGTGGAATTCACCCCTCCACTTT.

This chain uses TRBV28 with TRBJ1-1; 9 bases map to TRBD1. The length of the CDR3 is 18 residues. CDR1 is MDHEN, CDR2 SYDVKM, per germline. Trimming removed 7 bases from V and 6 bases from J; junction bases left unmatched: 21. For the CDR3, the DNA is TGTGCCAGCACTAACCTCAACCGGGACAGGGCCCATCTCGCTGAAGCTTTCTTT. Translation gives CASTNLNRDRAHLAEAFF. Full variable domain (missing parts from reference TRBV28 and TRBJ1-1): DVKVTQSSRYLVKRTGEKVFLECVQDMDHENMFWYRQDPGLGLRLIYFSYDVKMKEKGDIPEGYSVSREKKERFSLILESASTNQTSMYLCASTNLNRDRAHLAEAFFGQGTRLTVV.

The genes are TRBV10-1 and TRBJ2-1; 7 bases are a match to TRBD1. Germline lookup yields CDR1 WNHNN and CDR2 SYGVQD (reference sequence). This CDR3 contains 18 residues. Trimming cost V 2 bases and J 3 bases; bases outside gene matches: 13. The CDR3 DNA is TGCGCCAGCAGTGAGCGGATGTCAACAGGGGTCCTCTACAATGAGCAGTTCTTC. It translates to CASSERMSTGVLYNEQFF.

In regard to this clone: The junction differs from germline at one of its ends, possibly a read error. The CDR3 here is CASSEETGGGLENTEAFF. The CDR3 DNA sequence: TGTGCCAGCAGCGAAGAGACAGGGGGCGGGTTAGAAAACACTGAAGCTTTCTTT. The chain has TRBV6-1 and TRBJ1-1, with TRBD1 identical over 10 bases. The CDR3 has 18 residues. In germline, CDR1 is MNHNS, CDR2 SASEGT.

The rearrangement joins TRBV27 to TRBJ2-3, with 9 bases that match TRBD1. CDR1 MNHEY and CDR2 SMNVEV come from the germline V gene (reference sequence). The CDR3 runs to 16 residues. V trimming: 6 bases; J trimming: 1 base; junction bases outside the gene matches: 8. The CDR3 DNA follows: TGTGCCAGCAGCCCCTTGACAGGGGGGGGCACAGATACGCAGTATTTT. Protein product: CASSPLTGGGTDTQYF.

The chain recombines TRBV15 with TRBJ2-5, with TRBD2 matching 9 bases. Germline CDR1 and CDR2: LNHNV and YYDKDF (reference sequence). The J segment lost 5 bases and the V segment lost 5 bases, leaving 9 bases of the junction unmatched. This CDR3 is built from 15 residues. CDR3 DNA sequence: TGTGCCACCAGCTCAAGAGCGGGGGGCCCCGAGACCCAGTACTTC. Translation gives CATSSRAGGPETQYF.

CDR3 amino acids: CATSRGKDRREANYGYTF. CDR3 in DNA: TGTGCCACCAGCAGAGGCAAAGACAGGAGAGAAGCAAACTATGGCTACACCTTC. The J gene is TRBJ1-2, the V gene TRBV15; a possible D gene is TRBD1 (6 bases). This CDR3 spans 18 amino acids. Per germline, CDR1 LNHNV and CDR2 YYDKDF (reference sequence). V was shortened by 1 base and J by 2 bases, with 20 bases between the two germline ends.

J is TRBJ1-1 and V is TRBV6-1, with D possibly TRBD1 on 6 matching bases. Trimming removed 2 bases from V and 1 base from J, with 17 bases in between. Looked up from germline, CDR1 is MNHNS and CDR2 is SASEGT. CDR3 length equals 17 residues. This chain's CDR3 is CASSESLRQGRNTEAFF. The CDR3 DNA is TGTGCCAGCAGTGAAAGCTTGCGGCAGGGGAGGAACACTGAAGCTTTCTTT.

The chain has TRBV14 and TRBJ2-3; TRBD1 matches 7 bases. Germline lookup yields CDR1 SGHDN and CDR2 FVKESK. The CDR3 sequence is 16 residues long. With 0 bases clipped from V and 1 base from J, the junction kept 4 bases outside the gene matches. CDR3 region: CASSQEVTGCTDTQYF. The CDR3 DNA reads TGTGCCAGCAGCCAAGAGGTGACAGGGTGCACAGATACGCAGTATTTT.